The clone carrying this T cell receptor beta chain occurred a few times. Antigen unknown. TCR sequencing used cDNA made by reverse transcription of extracted RNA. Some clones are missing from TCRdb's copy, which holds only in-frame ones; the method was immunoSEQ multiplex PCR. The repertoire holds about 64,000 clones, with 44% as singletons. PBMC-derived CD4+ and CD8+ T cells were sorted. The data were obtained in a study of CD8+ T cells in alopecia areata. General study results and limits: Mouse data revealed clearer TCR sharing than patient data did, a gap possibly tied to HLA.

CDR3 length: 14 amino acids. Germline loops: CDR1 SGHVS, CDR2 FQNEAQ. The V end lost 0 bases, the J end lost 2 bases, and 6 bases lay between the germline ends. The sequence was obtained from a human donor with alopecia areata. The sequencing input was NKG2D-low CD8+ T cells sorted from blood. The gene calls are TRBV7-8 and TRBJ2-3; no definite D call. Written as DNA, the CDR3 is TGTGCCAGCAGCTTAGCACAGATCACAGATACGCAGTATTTT. Its translation is CASSLAQITDTQYF. Together with reference TRBV7-8 and TRBJ2-3, the CDR3 gives the full variable domain: GAGVSQSPRYKVAKRGQDVALRCDPISGHVSLFWYQQALGQGPEFLTYFQNEAQLDKSGLPSDRFFAERPEGSVSTLKIQRTQQEDSAVYLCASSLAQITDTQYFGPGTRLTVL.